A single sample is the source of the 8 T cell receptor beta chains below, sequenced in a study of blood T cells in healthy people across ages (dated by TCRdb to the mid-2010s). Libraries were built with 5' RACE. This sample was sequenced with an Illumina HiSeq 2500. The second PCR ran for about 6 to 11 cycles and used a J-beta primer mix along with a sample-barcoded 5' primer. TCRdb reworked the public reads: Q25 trimming with fastp, MiXCR clone assembly, productive beta chains retained. When rows share a CDR3 protein, they turn into one entry using the most common DNA and genes. The sample table records about 1 million distinct CDR3 sequences; 20% to 25% of these occur just once. The ten top clones hold approximately 0.75% of the sample. The data also belong to a second study, concerning T cells of mothers and their children.

Sequencing was performed on blood. The receptors stem from a girl aged 2 to 10 in good health.

This clonotype was recorded at least ten times. The chain is built from TRBV10-3 and TRBJ2-3; 9 bases agree with TRBD1. Germline V gene lookup returns CDR1 ENHRY and CDR2 SYGVKD. After removal of 4 bases from V and 4 bases from J, the junction contained 3 bases not matched to a gene. This CDR3 region has 14 residues. CDR3 DNA: TGTGCCATCAGTGGGGACAGGGATCCAGATACGCAGTATTTT. Its protein product is CAISGDRDPDTQYF.

The gene calls are TRBV14 and TRBJ2-1; D assignment may be TRBD1 or TRBD2 (7 bases each). The V end was cut by 5 bases, the J end by 4 bases, with 18 bases between. From germline, CDR1 is SGHDN and CDR2 FVKESK. The CDR3 has 16 residues. The CDR3 nucleotides are TGTGCCAGCAGCAGAGGAGGGGGCGGGAGTTACAATGAGCAGTTCTTC. It encodes CASSRGGGGSYNEQFF.

This clonotype appeared once. V is TRBV19 and J is TRBJ1-4; 8 bases agree with TRBD1. Germline V CDR1 and CDR2: LNHDA, SQIVND (reference sequence). The CDR3 is 15 amino acids. V was clipped by 3 bases and J by 4 bases; unmatched bases: 4. This CDR3 reads CASSISGGSNEKLFF. The CDR3 nucleotides read TGTGCCAGTAGTATTTCAGGGGGCAGTAATGAAAAACTGTTTTTT.

The V gene is TRBV9, the J gene TRBJ2-3, with 10 nucleotides matching TRBD2. Trimming cost V 4 bases and J 3 bases; bases outside gene matches: 14. Germline-derived CDR1 and CDR2 are SGDLS and YYNGEE. The CDR3 extends over 18 amino acids. The DNA of the CDR3 is TGTGCCAGCAGCCAAGATCGGGCTAGCGGGAGAGCGACAGATACGCAGTATTTT. Translating gives CASSQDRASGRATDTQYF.

This sequence joins TRBV4-2 and TRBJ1-5; D not resolved. V was trimmed by 0 bases and J by 4 bases, leaving 7 bases between them. Germline CDR1 LGHNA, CDR2 YNFKEQ. The CDR3 is made up of 14 amino acids. This chain's CDR3 is CASSQDDLNQPQHF. CDR3 DNA sequence: TGTGCCAGCAGCCAAGATGACCTAAATCAGCCCCAGCATTTT.

At least ten counts were recorded for this clonotype. The rearrangement uses TRBV4-3 and TRBJ1-3, with D perhaps matching TRBD1 (6 bases). Trimming removed 0 bases from V and 4 bases from J, with 10 bases in between. The length of the CDR3 is 15 residues. Germline CDR1 LGHNA, CDR2 YSLEER. The CDR3 nucleotides are TGCGCCAGCAGCCAAGAAGGGGGGTCGGGAAACACCATATATTTT. It translates to CASSQEGGSGNTIYF.

The chain uses TRBV20-1 and TRBJ1-2; TRBD1 aligns across 7 bases. Germline-derived CDR1 and CDR2 are DFQATT and SNEGSKA (reference sequence). This CDR3 contains 17 residues. Germline trimming cut 3 bases from V and 3 bases from J; bases unmatched to any gene: 16. The CDR3 loop is CSARSRGQRSWDYGYTF. The CDR3 coding sequence is TGCAGTGCTAGGAGTAGGGGACAGCGGTCTTGGGACTATGGCTACACCTTC.

This clonotype was picked up a small number of times. The chain employs TRBV20-1 and TRBJ1-1; D ambiguous. Germline V gene lookup returns CDR1 DFQATT and CDR2 SNEGSKA (reference sequence). This CDR3 has 14 residues. The V gene lost 3 bases and the J gene lost 8 bases, with 19 bases spanning the gap. As DNA, the CDR3 is TGCAGTGCTAGCGTCACCTTTGGGATTATAGAAGCTTTCTTT. Translated, it gives CSASVTFGIIEAFF.